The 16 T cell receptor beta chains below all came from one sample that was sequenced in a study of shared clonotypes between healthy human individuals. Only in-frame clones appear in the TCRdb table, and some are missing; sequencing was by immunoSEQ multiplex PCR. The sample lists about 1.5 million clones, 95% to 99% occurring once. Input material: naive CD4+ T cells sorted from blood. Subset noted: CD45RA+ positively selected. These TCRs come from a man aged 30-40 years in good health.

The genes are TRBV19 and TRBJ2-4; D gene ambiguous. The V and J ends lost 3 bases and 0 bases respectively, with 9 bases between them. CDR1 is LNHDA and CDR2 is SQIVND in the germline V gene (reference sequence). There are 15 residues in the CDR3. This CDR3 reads CASSIGRLAKNIQYF. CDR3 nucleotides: TGTGCCAGTAGTATCGGCAGGCTAGCCAAAAACATTCAGTACTTC.

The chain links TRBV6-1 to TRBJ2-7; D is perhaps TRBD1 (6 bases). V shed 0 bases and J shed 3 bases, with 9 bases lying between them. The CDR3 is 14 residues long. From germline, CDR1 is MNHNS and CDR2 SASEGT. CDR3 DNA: TGTGCCAGCAGTGAAGCGGCACAGGGCTACGAGCAGTACTTC. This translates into CASSEAAQGYEQYF.

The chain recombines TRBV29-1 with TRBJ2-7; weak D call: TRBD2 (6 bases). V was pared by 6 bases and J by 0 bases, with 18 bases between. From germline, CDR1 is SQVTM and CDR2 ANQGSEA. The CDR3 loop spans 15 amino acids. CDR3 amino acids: CSVIPLRGSSYEQYF. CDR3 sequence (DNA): TGCAGCGTGATCCCCCTACGGGGGAGCTCCTACGAGCAGTACTTC.

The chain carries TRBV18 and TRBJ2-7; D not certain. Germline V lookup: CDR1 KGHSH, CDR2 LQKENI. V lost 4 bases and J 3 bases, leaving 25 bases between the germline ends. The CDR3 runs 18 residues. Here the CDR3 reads CASSQLIGSEVDFYEQYF. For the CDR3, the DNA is TGTGCCAGCTCACAGTTAATAGGTAGTGAGGTGGATTTCTACGAGCAGTACTTC.

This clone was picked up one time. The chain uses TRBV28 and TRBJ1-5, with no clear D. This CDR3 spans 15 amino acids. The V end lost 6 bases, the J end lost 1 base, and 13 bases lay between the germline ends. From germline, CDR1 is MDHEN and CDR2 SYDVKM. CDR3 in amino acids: CASRPFAWSNQPQHF. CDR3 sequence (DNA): TGTGCCAGCAGGCCATTTGCCTGGAGCAATCAGCCCCAGCATTTT.

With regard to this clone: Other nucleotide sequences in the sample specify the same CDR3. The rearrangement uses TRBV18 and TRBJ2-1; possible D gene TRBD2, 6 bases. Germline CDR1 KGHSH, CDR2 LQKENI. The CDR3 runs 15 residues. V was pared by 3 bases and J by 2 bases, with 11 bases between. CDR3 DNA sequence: TGTGCCAGCTCACCTTTAGCGGATACCTACAATGAGCAGTTCTTC. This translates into CASSPLADTYNEQFF. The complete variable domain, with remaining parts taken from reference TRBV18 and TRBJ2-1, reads NAGVMQNPRHLVRRRGQEARLRCSPMKGHSHVYWYRQLPEEGLKFMVYLQKENIIDESGMPKERFSAEFPKEGPSILRIQQVVRGDSAAYFCASSPLADTYNEQFFGPGTRLTVL.

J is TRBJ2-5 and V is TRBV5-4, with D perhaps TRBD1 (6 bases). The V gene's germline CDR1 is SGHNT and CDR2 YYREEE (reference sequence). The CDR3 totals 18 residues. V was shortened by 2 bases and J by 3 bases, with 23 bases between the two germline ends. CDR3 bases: TGTGCCAGCAGCTTAGAAAACAGAGACAGGATCACCAAAGAGACCCAGTACTTC. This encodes CASSLENRDRITKETQYF.

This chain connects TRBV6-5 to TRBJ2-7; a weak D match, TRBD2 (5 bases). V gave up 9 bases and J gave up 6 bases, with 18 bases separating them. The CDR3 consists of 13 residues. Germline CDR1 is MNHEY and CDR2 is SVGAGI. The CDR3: CASGGQETTEQYF. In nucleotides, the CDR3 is TGTGCCAGTGGTGGTCAGGAGACTACCGAGCAGTACTTC.

The CDR3 region has the DNA TGTGCCATCAGTGAGTCGAATGCAGGAGCCACCGGGGAGCTGTTTTTT. Translated, it gives CAISESNAGATGELFF. V usage is TRBV10-3 and J usage is TRBJ2-2; D unresolved. The V gene lost 0 bases and the J gene lost 4 bases, with 12 bases spanning the gap. From germline, CDR1 is ENHRY and CDR2 SYGVKD. The CDR3 has 16 residues.

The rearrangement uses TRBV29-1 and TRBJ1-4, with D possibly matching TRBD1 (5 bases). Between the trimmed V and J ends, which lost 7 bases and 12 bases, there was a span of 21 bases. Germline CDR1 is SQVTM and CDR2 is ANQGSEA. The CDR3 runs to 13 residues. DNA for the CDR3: TGCAGCGCTTCCGGGACTCACCTTTTCGAACTGTTTTTT. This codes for CSASGTHLFELFF.

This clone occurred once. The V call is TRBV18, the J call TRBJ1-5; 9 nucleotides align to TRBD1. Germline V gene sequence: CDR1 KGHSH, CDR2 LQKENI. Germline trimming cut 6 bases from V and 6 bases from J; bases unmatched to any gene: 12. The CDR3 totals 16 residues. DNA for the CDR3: TGTGCCAGCTCTTACGAGGCGGGACAGGGTCTTCAGCCCCAGCATTTT. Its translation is CASSYEAGQGLQPQHF. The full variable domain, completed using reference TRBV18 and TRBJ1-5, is NAGVMQNPRHLVRRRGQEARLRCSPMKGHSHVYWYRQLPEEGLKFMVYLQKENIIDESGMPKERFSAEFPKEGPSILRIQQVVRGDSAAYFCASSYEAGQGLQPQHFGDGTRLSIL.

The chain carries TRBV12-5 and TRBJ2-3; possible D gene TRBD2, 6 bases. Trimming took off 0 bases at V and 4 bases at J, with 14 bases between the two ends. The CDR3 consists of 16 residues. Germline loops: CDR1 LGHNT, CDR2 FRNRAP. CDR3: CASGLVLGGEADTQYF. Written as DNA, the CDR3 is TGTGCTAGTGGTTTGGTATTGGGGGGAGAGGCAGATACGCAGTATTTT.

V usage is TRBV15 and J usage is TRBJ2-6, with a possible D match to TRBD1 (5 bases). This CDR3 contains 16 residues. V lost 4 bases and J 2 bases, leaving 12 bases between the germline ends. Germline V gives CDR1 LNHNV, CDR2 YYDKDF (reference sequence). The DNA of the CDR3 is TGTGCCACCAGCAAAAAATCAGGGCCTGGGGCCAACGTCCTGACTTTC. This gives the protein CATSKKSGPGANVLTF. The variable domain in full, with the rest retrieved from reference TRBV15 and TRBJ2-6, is DAMVIQNPRYQVTQFGKPVTLSCSQTLNHNVMYWYQQKSSQAPKLLFHYYDKDFNNEADTPDNFQSRRPNTSFCFLDIRSPGLGDTAMYLCATSKKSGPGANVLTFGAGSRLTVL.

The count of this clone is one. The CDR3 bases are TGTGCCAGCAGTTACTCGATCCAGTCCGAGCAGTACTTC. Translation: CASSYSIQSEQYF. The chain combines TRBV6-5 with TRBJ2-7, with D unresolved. CDR1 MNHEY and CDR2 SVGAGI come from the germline V gene. Trimming left V 0 bases short and J 6 bases short, with 9 bases between. The CDR3 runs to 13 residues.

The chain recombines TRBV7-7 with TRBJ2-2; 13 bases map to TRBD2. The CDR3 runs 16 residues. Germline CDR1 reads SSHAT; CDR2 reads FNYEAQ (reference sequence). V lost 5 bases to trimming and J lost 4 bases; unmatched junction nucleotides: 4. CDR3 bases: TGTGCCAGCAGCCTCGGACTAGCGGGGGTCACCGGGGAGCTGTTTTTT. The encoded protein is CASSLGLAGVTGELFF.

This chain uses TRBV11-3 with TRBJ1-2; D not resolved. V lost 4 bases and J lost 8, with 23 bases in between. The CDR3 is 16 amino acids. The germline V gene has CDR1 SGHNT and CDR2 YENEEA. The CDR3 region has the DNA TGTGCCAGCAGCTCCGGGGTGGGTAAACAGCCGTCCGGCTACACCTTC. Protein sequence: CASSSGVGKQPSGYTF.